Shown below are 21 T cell receptor beta chains from a single sample sequenced in a study of cytomegalovirus exposure and HLA in healthy donors. The study ran its PCR with 60 Vbeta and 13 Jbeta primers. The method was immunoSEQ multiplex PCR; TCRdb's version includes in-frame clones alone and lacks a portion of them. The sample has 85,000 to 130,000 clones, around 80% seen once. Input material: PBMCs. The receptor source for this set is a woman aged 45-60 years in good health and CMV-seropositive.

V gene TRBV4-1 combines with J gene TRBJ2-5; possible D gene TRBD1, 5 bases. This CDR3 spans 15 amino acids. V gave up 1 base and J gave up 4 bases, with 13 bases separating them. Looked up from germline, CDR1 is MGHRA and CDR2 is YSYEKL. The CDR3, as DNA: TGCGCCAGCAGCCAAGGGCAGGGAATTCGAGAGACCCAGTACTTC. It translates to CASSQGQGIRETQYF.

The V call is TRBV6-6, the J call TRBJ2-3; 7 bases are a match to TRBD2. Germline V gives CDR1 MNHNY, CDR2 SVGAGI (reference sequence). Germline trimming cut 2 bases from V and 8 bases from J; bases unmatched to any gene: 10. CDR3 size: 15 residues. CDR3 sequence (DNA): TGTGCCAGCAGTTACACGGGAGGAGTGGGGGTTACGCAGTATTTT. Translating gives CASSYTGGVGVTQYF.

This chain joins TRBV28 and TRBJ1-5; no reliable D call. Germline CDR1 reads MDHEN; CDR2 reads SYDVKM. Trimming stripped 3 bases from V and 7 bases from J, with 16 bases between. This CDR3 spans 15 amino acids. Here the CDR3 reads CASSFVGRGEQPQHF. CDR3 DNA: TGTGCCAGCAGTTTTGTAGGGCGCGGGGAGCAGCCCCAGCATTTT.

The V and J genes are TRBV27 and TRBJ1-6; D unclear. V lost 8 bases, J lost 8 bases, and 13 bases lay in between. The CDR3 runs 13 residues. Per germline, CDR1 MNHEY and CDR2 SMNVEV (reference sequence). The CDR3 DNA reads as TGTGCCAGCCGAAACCATGAGGATTCACCCCTCCACTTT. It yields the protein CASRNHEDSPLHF.

This clone was recorded once. The chain carries TRBV7-2 and TRBJ2-1; 14 nucleotides align to TRBD2. V was clipped by 5 bases and J by 10 bases; unmatched bases: 13. The CDR3 is 17 residues long. Germline CDR1 is SGHTA and CDR2 is FQGNSA. CDR3 nucleotide sequence: TGTGCCAGCAGCCTCGGGACTAGCGGGGGCCCCCTAGGAGAGCAGTTCTTC. This encodes CASSLGTSGGPLGEQFF.

The CDR3 protein is CASSLAGTSRHDGYTF. CDR3 coding DNA: TGCGCCAGCAGCTTGGCCGGGACATCTCGGCACGATGGCTACACCTTC. This sequence joins TRBV5-1 and TRBJ1-2; D might be TRBD1 (6 bases). Germline loops: CDR1 SGHRS, CDR2 YFSETQ. V was cut by 0 bases and J by 6 bases, with 18 bases left in between. The CDR3 contains 16 residues.

This clone was seen repeatedly, ten times or more. The CDR3 DNA reads as TGTGCCAGCAGGGGACAGGGGCCCACCGGGGAGCTGTTTTTT. This encodes CASRGQGPTGELFF. The gene calls are TRBV6-4 and TRBJ2-2; 10 bases match TRBD1. This CDR3 spans 14 amino acids. Trimming at V came to 6 bases and at J to 4 bases, leaving 2 bases not matched to a gene. CDR1 is MRHNA, CDR2 SNTAGT, per germline.

The V call is TRBV19, the J call TRBJ1-2; D is uncertain. Germline CDR1 LNHDA, CDR2 SQIVND (reference sequence). Deletions cut 5 bases from V and 2 bases from J, with 6 bases between. The CDR3 contains 12 residues. DNA of the CDR3: TGTGCCAGTAGTGGGGAGAACTATGGCTACACCTTC. Residues: CASSGENYGYTF.

The sample holds one count of this clone. The chain carries TRBV5-1 and TRBJ1-2; 11 nucleotides match TRBD1. The CDR3 runs to 16 residues. The J segment lost 4 bases and the V segment lost 2 bases, leaving 7 bases of the junction unmatched. Germline V gene sequence: CDR1 SGHRS, CDR2 YFSETQ. CDR3 sequence reads: CASSFPSGQGAYGYTF. The CDR3 bases are TGCGCCAGCAGCTTCCCATCCGGACAGGGGGCCTATGGCTACACCTTC.

This clone was detected a few times. The chain joins TRBV4-3 to TRBJ1-1, with unresolved D. Germline CDR1 reads LGHNA; CDR2 reads YSLEER. Trimming took 0 bases from V and 5 from J, leaving 13 bases between them. The CDR3 contains 15 residues. The CDR3 region has the DNA TGCGCCAGCAGCCAAGATGGGTCCGGAGGGACTGAAGCTTTCTTT. Its translation: CASSQDGSGGTEAFF.

In this sample, this clone turned up a few times. This chain joins TRBV4-2 and TRBJ2-5; 10 bases line up with TRBD2. V lost 0 bases and J lost 1; bases outside the gene matches: 14. The CDR3 has 20 amino acids. The germline gives CDR1 LGHNA, CDR2 YNFKEQ. CDR3 region: CASSQESLAGVFSSQETQYF. DNA for the CDR3: TGTGCCAGCAGCCAAGAGTCTCTAGCGGGGGTGTTTTCCTCCCAAGAGACCCAGTACTTC.

The chain recombines TRBV28 with TRBJ1-3; a possible D gene is TRBD1 (5 bases). This CDR3 has 14 amino acids. The V and J ends lost 6 bases and 4 bases respectively, with 13 bases between them. CDR1 and CDR2 from the germline V gene are MDHEN and SYDVKM. The CDR3 region has the DNA TGTGCCAGCAGATACCCAGGGTTGGGAAACACCATATATTTT. Amino acids: CASRYPGLGNTIYF. Based on the CDR3 plus reference TRBV28 and TRBJ1-3, the full variable domain is DVKVTQSSRYLVKRTGEKVFLECVQDMDHENMFWYRQDPGLGLRLIYFSYDVKMKEKGDIPEGYSVSREKKERFSLILESASTNQTSMYLCASRYPGLGNTIYFGEGSWLTVV.

This clone was counted once. CDR3 coding DNA: TGTGCCAGCAGCCCCGGGGGGGGATGGGGTTATGGCTACACCTTC. This encodes CASSPGGGWGYGYTF. The chain combines TRBV7-3 with TRBJ1-2, with D possibly being TRBD1 (5 bases). This CDR3 has 15 amino acids. The V gene lost 5 bases and the J gene lost 5 bases, with 18 bases spanning the gap. CDR1 and CDR2 (germline): SGHTA, FQGTGA.

This chain uses TRBV30 with TRBJ1-4, with 8 nucleotides matching TRBD1. CDR1 GTSNPN and CDR2 SVGIG come from the germline V gene (reference sequence). Germline trimming cut 2 bases from V and 8 bases from J; bases unmatched to any gene: 7. The CDR3 length is 14 residues. The CDR3 sequence is CAWSPTGTGEKLFF. The CDR3 coding sequence is TGTGCCTGGAGTCCCACCGGGACAGGAGAAAAACTGTTTTTT.

Comment on this clone: A read error may produce the germline difference seen at one junction end. The chain is built from TRBV7-7 and TRBJ2-1; 8 bases match TRBD2. The CDR3 totals 18 residues. The V gene's germline CDR1 is SSHAT and CDR2 FNYEAQ (reference sequence). The CDR3: CASSLAGSSADSYNEQFF. Written as DNA, the CDR3 is TGTGCTAGCAGCTTAGCGGGGTCCTCAGCGGACTCCTACAATGAGCAGTTCTTC.

V is TRBV15 and J is TRBJ1-2; 10 bases are a match to TRBD1. CDR1 is LNHNV, CDR2 YYDKDF, per germline (reference sequence). The junction had 2 bases not matched to a gene; V was cut back by 1 base and J by 3 bases. The CDR3 is made up of 15 amino acids. For the CDR3, the DNA is TGTGCCACCAGCAGAGGGGACAGGGGCGACTATGGCTACACCTTC. It codes for CATSRGDRGDYGYTF.

Worth noting for this clone: Because the CDR3 is missing its conserved closing phenylalanine or tryptophan, this is likely a read error. The DNA is omitted, as the CDR3 cannot be located on it reliably, and the CDR3 follows TCRdb's listing. The chain has TRBV10-1 and TRBJ1-2; the DNA was not used to check the table's D call, TRBD1. The CDR3 totals 10 residues, both ends included. CDR1 WNHNN and CDR2 SYGVQD come from the germline V gene (reference sequence). CDR3 amino acids: CASSDGRDIG.

The rearrangement joins TRBV7-9 to TRBJ1-4; D is possibly TRBD1 (6 bases). In germline, CDR1 is SEHNR, CDR2 FQNEAQ (reference sequence). There are 14 residues in the CDR3. V lost 6 bases and J 4 bases, leaving 12 bases between the germline ends. CDR3 region: CASSPGHLNEKLFF. The CDR3 nucleotides read TGTGCCAGCAGTCCGGGACACCTTAATGAAAAACTGTTTTTT.

This clone was seen only a few times. V and J are TRBV5-1 and TRBJ2-5; 7 bases match TRBD2. CDR3 length: 12 residues. V gave up 2 bases and J gave up 9 bases; unmatched junction bases: 4. CDR1 and CDR2 (germline): SGHRS, YFSETQ. CDR3 region: CASSLRGDSQYF. The CDR3 DNA reads TGCGCCAGCAGCTTACGGGGGGATTCCCAGTACTTC.

This rearrangement joins TRBV19 to TRBJ2-2; D gene unclear. The V end was cut by 6 bases, the J end by 0 bases, with 8 bases between. Germline V CDR1 and CDR2: LNHDA, SQIVND (reference sequence). This CDR3 has 14 amino acids. In DNA form, the CDR3 reads TGTGCCAGTAGAACTGTTGCGAACACCGGGGAGCTGTTTTTT. It is translated as CASRTVANTGELFF.

The gene calls are TRBV5-1 and TRBJ1-3; TRBD1 matches 9 bases. The CDR3 has 15 amino acids. The trim removed 3 bases at V and 8 bases at J, leaving 9 bases unmatched. Germline CDR1 and CDR2: SGHRS and YFSETQ. CDR3 sequence reads: CASSSSPDRGDTIYF. Written as DNA, the CDR3 is TGCGCCAGCAGCTCCTCCCCGGACAGGGGAGACACCATATATTTT.